The source of this TCR beta chain is a study of STAT3 mutations in large granular lymphocyte leukemia. Background on the study: Roughly half the longitudinally sequenced T-LGLL patients had canonical STAT3 mutations. Study observations and caveats: Every T-LGLL patient had at least one immunodominant TCRbeta clonotype.

Note on this clone: The antigen is unknown.

Clones were sequenced by immunoSEQ multiplex PCR, and TCRdb holds only the in-frame ones, with some missing. The sample includes a few thousand clones, approximately 50% of them seen just once. The sequence was collected from a woman between 65 and 79 years old with T-cell large granular lymphocyte leukemia. Some clones in this sample may be carry-over from other donors' samples. Sequencing input: peripheral blood mononuclear cells.

CDR3 nucleotide sequence: TGTGCTAGTGGTCACACAGGCCCTAGCAATCAGCCCCAGCATTTT. This gives the protein CASGHTGPSNQPQHF. This chain joins TRBV12-5 and TRBJ1-5; D possibly corresponds to TRBD1 (5 bases). The CDR3 is made up of 15 amino acids. Per germline, CDR1 LGHNT and CDR2 FRNRAP. Trimming left V 5 bases short and J 0 bases short, with 11 bases between.